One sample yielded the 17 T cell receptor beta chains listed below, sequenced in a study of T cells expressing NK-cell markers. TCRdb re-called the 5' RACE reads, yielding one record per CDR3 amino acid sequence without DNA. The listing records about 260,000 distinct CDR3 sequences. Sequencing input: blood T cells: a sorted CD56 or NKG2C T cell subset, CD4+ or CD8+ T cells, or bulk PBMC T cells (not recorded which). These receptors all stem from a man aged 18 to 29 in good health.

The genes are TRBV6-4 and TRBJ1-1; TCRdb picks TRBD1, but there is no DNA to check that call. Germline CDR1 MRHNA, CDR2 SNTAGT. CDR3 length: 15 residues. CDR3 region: CASSVSGQPNTEAFF.

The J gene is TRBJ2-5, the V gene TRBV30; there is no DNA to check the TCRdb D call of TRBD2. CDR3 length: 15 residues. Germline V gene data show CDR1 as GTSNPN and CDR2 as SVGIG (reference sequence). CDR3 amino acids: CAWSVGTSFVETQYF.

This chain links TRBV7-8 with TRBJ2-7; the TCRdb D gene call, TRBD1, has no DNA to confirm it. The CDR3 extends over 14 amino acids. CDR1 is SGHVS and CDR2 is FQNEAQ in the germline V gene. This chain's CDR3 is CASSPRGGEYEQYF.

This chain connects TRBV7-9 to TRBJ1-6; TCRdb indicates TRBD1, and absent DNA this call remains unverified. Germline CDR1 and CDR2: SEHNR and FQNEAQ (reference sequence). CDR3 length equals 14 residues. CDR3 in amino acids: CASSMTGLGSPLHF.

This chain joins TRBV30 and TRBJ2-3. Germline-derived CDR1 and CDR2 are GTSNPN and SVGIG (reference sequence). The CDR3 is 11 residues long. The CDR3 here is CAWLTADTQYF.

CDR3 loop: CASSQGTGLANYEQYF. The V gene is TRBV4-3, the J gene TRBJ2-7; checking the TCRdb D call of TRBD2 is not possible without DNA. The germline V gene has CDR1 LGHNA and CDR2 YSLEER. The CDR3 totals 16 residues.

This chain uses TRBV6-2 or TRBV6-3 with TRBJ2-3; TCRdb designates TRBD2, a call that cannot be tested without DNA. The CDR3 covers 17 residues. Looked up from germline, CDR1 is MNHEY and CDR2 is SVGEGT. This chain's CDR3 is CASSYAGWTSGRNTQYF.

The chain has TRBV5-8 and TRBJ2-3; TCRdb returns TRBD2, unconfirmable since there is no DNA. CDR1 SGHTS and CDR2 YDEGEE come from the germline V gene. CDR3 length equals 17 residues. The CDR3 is CASSLQRLAGSTDTQYF. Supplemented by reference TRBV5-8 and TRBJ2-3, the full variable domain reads EAGVTQSPTHLIKTRGQQATLRCSPISGHTSVYWYQQALGLGLQFLLWYDEGEERNRGNFPPRFSGRQFPNYSSELNVNALELEDSALYLCASSLQRLAGSTDTQYFGPGTRLTVL.

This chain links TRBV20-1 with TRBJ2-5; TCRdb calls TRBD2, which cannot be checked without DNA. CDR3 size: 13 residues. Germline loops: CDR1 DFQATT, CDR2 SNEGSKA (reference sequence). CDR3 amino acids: CSPSGEAQETQYF.

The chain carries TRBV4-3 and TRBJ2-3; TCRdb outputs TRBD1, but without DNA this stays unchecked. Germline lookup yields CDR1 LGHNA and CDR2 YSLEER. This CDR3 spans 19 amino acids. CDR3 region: CASSQDWGGMVAVTDTQYF.

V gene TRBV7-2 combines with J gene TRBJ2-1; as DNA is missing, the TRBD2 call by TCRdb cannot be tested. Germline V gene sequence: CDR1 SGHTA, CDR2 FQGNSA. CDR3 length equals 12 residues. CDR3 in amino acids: CASSTRVYQQFF. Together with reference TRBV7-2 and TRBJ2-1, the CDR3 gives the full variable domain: GAGVSQSPSNKVTEKGKDVELRCDPISGHTALYWYRQSLGQGLEFLIYFQGNSAPDKSGLPSDRFSAERTGGSVSTLTIQRTQQEDSAVYLCASSTRVYQQFFGPGTRLTVL.

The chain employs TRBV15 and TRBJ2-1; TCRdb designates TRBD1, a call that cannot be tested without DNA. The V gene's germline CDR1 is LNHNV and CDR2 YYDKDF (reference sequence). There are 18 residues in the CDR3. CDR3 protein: CATSRGTGAVSSYNEQFF.

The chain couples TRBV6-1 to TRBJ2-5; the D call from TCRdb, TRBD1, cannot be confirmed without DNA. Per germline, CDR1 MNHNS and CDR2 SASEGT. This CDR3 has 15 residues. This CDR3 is CASRQGALYQETHYF.

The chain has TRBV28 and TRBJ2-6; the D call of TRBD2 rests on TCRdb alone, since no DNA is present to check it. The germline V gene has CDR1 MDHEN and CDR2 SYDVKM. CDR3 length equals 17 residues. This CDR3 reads CASGGRVKISGANVLTF. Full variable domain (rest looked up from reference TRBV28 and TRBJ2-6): DVKVTQSSRYLVKRTGEKVFLECVQDMDHENMFWYRQDPGLGLRLIYFSYDVKMKEKGDIPEGYSVSREKKERFSLILESASTNQTSMYLCASGGRVKISGANVLTFGAGSRLTVL.

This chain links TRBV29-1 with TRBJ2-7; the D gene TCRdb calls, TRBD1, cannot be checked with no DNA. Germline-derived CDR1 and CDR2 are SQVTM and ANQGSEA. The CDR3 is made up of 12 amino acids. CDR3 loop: CSIRQGRYEQYF.

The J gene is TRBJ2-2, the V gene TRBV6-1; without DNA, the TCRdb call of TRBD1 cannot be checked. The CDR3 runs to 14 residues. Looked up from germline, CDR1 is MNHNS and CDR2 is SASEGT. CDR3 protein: CASRGTEVPGELFF.

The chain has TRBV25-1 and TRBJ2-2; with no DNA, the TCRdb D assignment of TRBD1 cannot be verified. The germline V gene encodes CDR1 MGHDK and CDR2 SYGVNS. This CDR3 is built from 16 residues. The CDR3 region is CASSDLGTGVPGELFF.